The source of this T cell receptor (beta chain) is a study of ipilimumab plus nivolumab after autologous stem cell transplantation. Overall study: The myeloma cohort included high-risk transplant-naive patients and patients relapsing within 3 years of a first autologous transplant. Regarding the study as a whole: Per the authors, repertoire, Treg and microbiota data justify further study.

Ipilimumab, 1 mg/kg, started 14 to 28 days after autologous transplant. Patients got 3 mg/kg IV nivolumab weeks 1, 4, 7, 10, then biweekly through week 26. The method was immunoSEQ multiplex PCR; TCRdb's version includes in-frame clones alone and lacks a portion of them. The sample has some 41,000 clones, 80% to 95% seen once. Trimming removed 3 bases at V and 4 bases at J, with 20 bases between. The CDR3 loop spans 17 amino acids. Regarding this clone: Its antigen is not known.

The J gene is TRBJ2-3, the V gene TRBV23-1, with D perhaps assigned TRBD1 or TRBD2 (6 bases each). TRBV23-1 has ORF status, its function being uncertain. The origin of this receptor is a male donor with multiple myeloma. The sequencing here drew on PBMCs, taken in a trial of ipilimumab plus nivolumab as post-transplant consolidation. CDR3 nucleotide sequence: TGCGCCAGCAGTCAGTCCAGACCCGGGGGCATGGCAGATACGCAGTATTTT. It yields the protein CASSQSRPGGMADTQYF.